A single sample gave rise to the 24 T cell receptor beta chains below, sequenced in a study of beta chain features in type 1 diabetes. No antigen is known for these receptors. The whole isolated RNA underwent reverse transcription, so sequencing captured expressed TCRB transcripts. The assay was immunoSEQ multiplex PCR, and TCRdb's table has in-frame clones only and misses some. The profile shows some 700,000 clones, 13% of them singletons. Study-level results: Shortening of TCRB CDR3s, moderate but significant, appeared in all four CD4+ subsets of Type 1 diabetes patients.

Sequencing was done on a sample of naive CD4+ T cells from blood. The receptors shown here come from a man aged 18 to 30 with type 1 diabetes.

The table lists this clone with a few counts. The V and J genes are TRBV25-1 and TRBJ2-1; 7 bases line up with TRBD1. Germline values: CDR1 MGHDK, CDR2 SYGVNS. Losses at the gene ends were 8 bases for V and 5 bases for J; bases not matched to a gene: 12. The CDR3 has 15 residues. Here the CDR3 DNA reads TGTGCCAGCGGTACTCACGACAGGGTCGACAATGAGCAGTTCTTC. Amino acid sequence: CASGTHDRVDNEQFF.

The rearrangement uses TRBV5-1 and TRBJ2-7; 8 bases fit TRBD2. V shed 3 bases and J 2 bases; nucleotides not matched to a gene: 4. The CDR3 contains 14 residues. The germline V gene has CDR1 SGHRS and CDR2 YFSETQ. CDR3 bases: TGCGCCAGCAGCTCGGGACTAGAGGCCTACGAGCAGTACTTC. It codes for CASSSGLEAYEQYF.

The chain couples TRBV16 to TRBJ2-3; tentative D call: TRBD2 (6 bases). CDR1 and CDR2 from the germline V gene are KGHSY and FQNENV. This CDR3 has 14 amino acids. The ends were cut back, 0 bases at V and 14 bases at J, with 18 bases in the middle. CDR3 sequence: CASSQSSSARGPYF. CDR3 sequence (DNA): TGTGCCAGCAGCCAATCCTCATCAGCGCGGGGACCGTATTTT.

This clone was detected a few times. V is TRBV9 and J is TRBJ2-7; 9 bases map to TRBD2. This CDR3 region has 18 residues. V was pared by 4 bases and J by 0 bases, with 14 bases of the junction left unmatched. The germline V gene encodes CDR1 SGDLS and CDR2 YYNGEE. The CDR3 coding sequence is TGTGCCAGCAGCCCCCATGGGGCGGGGGGGCCCCACTCCTACGAGCAGTACTTC. Amino acid sequence: CASSPHGAGGPHSYEQYF.

The gene calls are TRBV5-1 and TRBJ2-7; 7 bases are a match to TRBD1. Germline CDR1 and CDR2: SGHRS and YFSETQ. V shed 3 bases, J shed 5 bases, and the junction held 8 bases outside the gene matches. This CDR3 contains 14 residues. The DNA of the CDR3 is TGCGCCAGCAGCTCTGACAGGGTAGGGAACGAGCAGTACTTC. Protein product: CASSSDRVGNEQYF.

This clone turned up a few times. The rearrangement joins TRBV6-5 to TRBJ1-2; 8 nucleotides match TRBD1. Germline values: CDR1 MNHEY, CDR2 SVGAGI. This CDR3 is 15 amino acids long. V was pared by 0 bases and J by 5 bases, with 5 bases of the junction left unmatched. CDR3 DNA: TGTGCCAGCAGTTACTCGAAGCAGGGGGCATATGGCTACACCTTC. Translated, it gives CASSYSKQGAYGYTF.

The chain is built from TRBV5-4 and TRBJ1-1; 7 nucleotides line up with TRBD1. The V and J ends lost 0 bases and 4 bases, in that order; junction bases with no gene match: 6. The CDR3 covers 15 residues. Germline CDR1 SGHNT, CDR2 YYREEE (reference sequence). CDR3 bases: TGTGCCAGCAGCTTGGCCGGGGCAGGGGGCACTGAAGCTTTCTTT. Translation: CASSLAGAGGTEAFF.

This clone has more than one count but fewer than ten. The gene calls are TRBV19 and TRBJ1-5, with 10 bases lining up with TRBD1. J gave up 6 bases and V 7 bases, and 9 bases lay outside the gene matches. The germline CDR1 and CDR2 sequences are LNHDA and SQIVND (reference sequence). CDR3 length: 15 amino acids. Here the CDR3 reads CASTGTGAFSQPQHF. The CDR3 nucleotides read TGTGCCAGTACCGGGACAGGGGCCTTCTCTCAGCCCCAGCATTTT. Filled out from reference TRBV19 and TRBJ1-5, the complete variable domain reads DGGITQSPKYLFRKEGQNVTLSCEQNLNHDAMYWYRQDPGQGLRLIYYSQIVNDFQKGDIAEGYSVSREKKESFPLTVTSAQKNPTAFYLCASTGTGAFSQPQHFGDGTRLSIL.

Concerning this clone: Other DNA sequences in this specimen translate into the identical CDR3. The chain uses TRBV5-1 and TRBJ2-3; D is undetermined. Germline V gives CDR1 SGHRS, CDR2 YFSETQ. Deletions cut 7 bases from V and 3 bases from J, with 6 bases between. This CDR3 is 11 amino acids long. The CDR3 loop is CASGNTDTQYF. DNA of the CDR3: TGCGCCAGCGGAAATACAGATACGCAGTATTTT.

The chain combines TRBV6-1 with TRBJ2-7; 16 bases map to TRBD2. Germline loops: CDR1 MNHNS, CDR2 SASEGT. The CDR3 is 15 amino acids. V lost 4 bases, J lost 13 bases, and 10 bases stayed unmatched. DNA for the CDR3: TGTGCCAGCAGTGCGCCGGGACTAGCGGGGGGGCCCGGATACTTC. This encodes CASSAPGLAGGPGYF.

This chain uses TRBV28 with TRBJ2-1; D perhaps matches TRBD2 (7 bases). The CDR3 is made up of 14 amino acids. Per germline, CDR1 MDHEN and CDR2 SYDVKM. V gave up 8 bases and J gave up 6 bases, with 17 bases separating them. The CDR3 protein is CASGAGGGVNEQFF. Written as DNA, the CDR3 is TGTGCCAGCGGGGCTGGCGGGGGCGTCAATGAGCAGTTCTTC.

This clone showed up just a few times. The rearrangement uses TRBV6-4 and TRBJ1-2, with D maybe TRBD1 (5 bases). This CDR3 has 15 amino acids. Germline V gene sequence: CDR1 MRHNA, CDR2 SNTAGT. With 4 bases removed from V and 7 bases from J, the gap between germline ends came to 19 bases. This CDR3 is CASSVSQGSRLGYTF. The CDR3 DNA reads as TGTGCCAGCAGTGTTAGCCAGGGCTCCAGGCTTGGCTACACCTTC.

This sequence joins TRBV6-6 and TRBJ1-3; 8 bases align to TRBD1. The ends lost 5 bases at V and 0 bases at J; junction bases unmatched: 6. From germline, CDR1 is MNHNY and CDR2 SVGAGI (reference sequence). The CDR3 runs 16 residues. The CDR3 DNA reads as TGTGCCAGCAGTCCCGACAGGGGATACTCTGGAAACACCATATATTTT. Its protein is CASSPDRGYSGNTIYF.

This chain links TRBV28 with TRBJ1-6, with D uncertain. Germline loops: CDR1 MDHEN, CDR2 SYDVKM. This CDR3 has 15 residues. Deletions cut 7 bases from V and 5 bases from J, with 15 bases between. In DNA form, the CDR3 reads TGTGCCAGCACCCCAACGAACAGAAATAATTCACCCCTCCACTTT. Translated, it gives CASTPTNRNNSPLHF. Supplemented by reference TRBV28 and TRBJ1-6, the full variable domain reads DVKVTQSSRYLVKRTGEKVFLECVQDMDHENMFWYRQDPGLGLRLIYFSYDVKMKEKGDIPEGYSVSREKKERFSLILESASTNQTSMYLCASTPTNRNNSPLHFGNGTRLTVT.

Only a few counts were recorded for this clone. V and J are TRBV4-2 and TRBJ1-5, with D perhaps matching TRBD1 (5 bases). Germline V gene lookup returns CDR1 LGHNA and CDR2 YNFKEQ. The ends were cut back, 1 base at V and 6 bases at J, with 16 bases in the middle. The CDR3 spans 16 residues. The CDR3 region has the DNA TGTGCCAGCAGCCAAGTGGGGGGGAGCAGCCGTCAGCCCCAGCATTTT. Protein sequence: CASSQVGGSSRQPQHF.

V gene TRBV19 combines with J gene TRBJ2-3; 13 bases agree with TRBD2. This CDR3 is 18 amino acids long. The J segment lost 1 base and the V segment lost 0 bases, leaving 4 bases of the junction unmatched. CDR1 LNHDA and CDR2 SQIVND come from the germline V gene (reference sequence). The CDR3 DNA sequence: TGTGCCAGTAGTATAGAGCGACTAGCGGGGGGACGCACAGATACGCAGTATTTT. It encodes CASSIERLAGGRTDTQYF.

The chain employs TRBV7-9 and TRBJ2-5, with D perhaps assigned TRBD1 or TRBD2 (6 bases each). Trimming shortened V by 6 bases and J by 2 bases, and 19 bases separated the two germline ends. From germline, CDR1 is SEHNR and CDR2 FQNEAQ (reference sequence). The CDR3 has 16 amino acids. The CDR3 nucleotides read TGTGCCAGCAGGATGGGGGGCCAAGATCGACAAGAGACCCAGTACTTC. It translates to CASRMGGQDRQETQYF.

The chain links TRBV4-1 to TRBJ2-7; D is unclear. V was shortened by 4 bases and J by 0 bases, with 13 bases between the two germline ends. This CDR3 has 15 residues. Germline CDR1 and CDR2: MGHRA and YSYEKL. This chain's CDR3 is CASSPQDTGSYEQYF. CDR3 bases: TGCGCCAGCAGCCCTCAAGACACGGGCTCCTACGAGCAGTACTTC.

For this clone: At the DNA level, this CDR3 is encoded by other sequences in the same sample as well. The V and J genes are TRBV9 and TRBJ2-3; no clear D gene. The CDR3 contains 13 residues. Germline CDR1 reads SGDLS; CDR2 reads YYNGEE. V lost 2 bases and J lost 0, with 4 bases in between. CDR3 region: CASSVDSTDTQYF. The CDR3 DNA follows: TGTGCCAGCAGCGTGGACAGCACAGATACGCAGTATTTT. Together with reference TRBV9 and TRBJ2-3, the CDR3 gives the full variable domain: DSGVTQTPKHLITATGQRVTLRCSPRSGDLSVYWYQQSLDQGLQFLIQYYNGEERAKGNILERFSAQQFPDLHSELNLSSLELGDSALYFCASSVDSTDTQYFGPGTRLTVL.

This clone was detected a few times. The chain is built from TRBV25-1 and TRBJ1-3; weak D call: TRBD1 (6 bases). This CDR3 is built from 16 residues. Germline V CDR1 and CDR2: MGHDK, SYGVNS. Deletions cut 6 bases from V and 3 bases from J, with 18 bases between. The CDR3 DNA follows: TGTGCCAGCAGCGACACAGGGAGTACGGATGGAAACACCATATATTTT. The encoded protein is CASSDTGSTDGNTIYF.

This clone was observed a handful of times. The chain carries TRBV11-2 and TRBJ2-5; perhaps TRBD1 as D (5 bases). The CDR3 has 15 residues. Germline V gene lookup returns CDR1 SGHAT and CDR2 FQNNGV. Trimming shortened V by 4 bases and J by 5 bases, and 17 bases separated the two germline ends. As DNA, the CDR3 is TGTGCCAGCAGCTCCCCGAAAGGGGTTGCGGAGACCCAGTACTTC. It encodes CASSSPKGVAETQYF.

The V call is TRBV29-1, the J call TRBJ2-3; TRBD1 aligns across 7 bases. CDR3 size: 13 residues. With V trimmed by 7 bases and J by 4 bases, 8 bases remained unmatched. Germline-derived CDR1 and CDR2 are SQVTM and ANQGSEA. The CDR3 sequence: CSARDSTSDTQYF. In nucleotides, the CDR3 is TGCAGCGCTCGGGACAGTACCTCAGATACGCAGTATTTT.

This clone was detected only a few times. V is TRBV7-2 and J is TRBJ1-5, with 7 bases lining up with TRBD1. Trimming removed 1 base from V and 0 bases from J; junction bases left unmatched: 6. Looked up from germline, CDR1 is SGHTA and CDR2 is FQGNSA. The CDR3 length is 17 residues. CDR3 amino acids: CASSLGGTDYSNQPQHF. In DNA, the CDR3 is TGTGCCAGCAGCTTAGGGGGGACAGATTATAGCAATCAGCCCCAGCATTTT.

This chain links TRBV30 with TRBJ1-2; D gene ambiguous. This CDR3 contains 14 residues. Germline CDR1 is GTSNPN and CDR2 is SVGIG (reference sequence). Trimming removed 2 bases at V and 7 bases at J, with 17 bases between. The CDR3, as DNA: TGTGCCTGGAGTCCAATCGTGGGATATGGTGGCTACACCTTC. Translation: CAWSPIVGYGGYTF.